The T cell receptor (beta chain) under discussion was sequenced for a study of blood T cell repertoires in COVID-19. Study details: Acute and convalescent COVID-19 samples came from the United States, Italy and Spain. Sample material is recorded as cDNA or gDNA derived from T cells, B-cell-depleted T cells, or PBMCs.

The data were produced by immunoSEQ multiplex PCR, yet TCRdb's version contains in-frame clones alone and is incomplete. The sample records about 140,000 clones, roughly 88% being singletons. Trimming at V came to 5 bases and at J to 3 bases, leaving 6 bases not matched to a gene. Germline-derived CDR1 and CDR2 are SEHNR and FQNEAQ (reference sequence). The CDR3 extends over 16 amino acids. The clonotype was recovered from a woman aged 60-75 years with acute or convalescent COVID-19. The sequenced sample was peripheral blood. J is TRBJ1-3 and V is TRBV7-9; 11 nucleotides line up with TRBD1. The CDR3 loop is CASSQGQGANGNTIYF. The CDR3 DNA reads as TGTGCCAGCAGCCAAGGACAGGGGGCGAATGGAAACACCATATATTTT.